These 20 T cell receptor beta chains were all obtained from the same sample, sequenced in a study of post-analysis software for immune sequencing data. Overall study results and limits: Controls had lower frequencies than patients of 4 or 5 TRBV segments, which included TRBV5-6, TRBV5-1 and TRBV20-1.

These receptors are not linked to any known antigen. Unique molecular identifiers featured in each of the TCR beta cDNA libraries. TCRdb used MiXCR to reprocess the PCR reads, holding one entry per CDR3 protein. The sample records 350,000 to 450,000 distinct CDR3 sequences, about 40% being singletons. Sequencing was carried out using blood. These receptor sequences come from a girl aged 2 to 10 with multiple sclerosis.

The rearrangement uses TRBV6-6 and TRBJ2-5, with 10 nucleotides matching TRBD1. This CDR3 has 15 residues. Unmatched junction bases numbered 6, after V lost 2 bases and J lost 6 bases. Per germline, CDR1 MNHNY and CDR2 SVGAGI (reference sequence). CDR3 DNA: TGTGCCAGCAGTTACACCGACAGGGGGCTAAAGACCCAGTACTTC. It is translated as CASSYTDRGLKTQYF.

The rearrangement links TRBV2 to TRBJ2-1; D is perhaps TRBD2 (6 bases). Germline V gene sequence: CDR1 SNHLY, CDR2 FYNNEI. CDR3 length: 13 amino acids. V gave up 10 bases and J gave up 6 bases, with 16 bases separating them. CDR3 sequence: CANHGSPPNEQFF. The CDR3 nucleotides are TGTGCCAACCACGGGAGCCCGCCCAATGAGCAGTTCTTC.

The rearrangement uses TRBV12-3 or TRBV12-4 and TRBJ2-5; D may correspond to TRBD1 or TRBD2 (5 bases each). V lost 5 bases and J lost 7, with 14 bases in between. The CDR3 length is 13 residues. CDR3 protein: CASSPGPRGTQYF. The CDR3 nucleotides are TGTGCCAGCAGTCCGGGACCACGGGGGACCCAGTACTTC.

CDR3 DNA: TGTGCCAGCAGCTTGACAGCCTGGGGTGAAAAACTGTTTTTT. It encodes CASSLTAWGEKLFF. The chain recombines TRBV11-2 with TRBJ1-4; maybe TRBD1 (5 bases). The CDR3 has 14 residues. Trimming removed 3 bases from V and 7 bases from J, with 12 bases in between. Germline V gene lookup returns CDR1 SGHAT and CDR2 FQNNGV. The full variable domain, with the rest looked up from reference TRBV11-2 and TRBJ1-4, is EAGVAQSPRYKIIEKRQSVAFWCNPISGHATLYWYQQILGQGPKLLIQFQNNGVVDDSQLPKDRFSAERLKGVDSTLKIQPAKLEDSAVYLCASSLTAWGEKLFFGSGTQLSVL.

V and J are TRBV6-2 or TRBV6-3 and TRBJ2-1; D remains unclear. Germline loops: CDR1 MNHEY, CDR2 SVGEGT. The CDR3 loop spans 14 amino acids. DNA for the CDR3: TGTGTCAGTACAGAGTTTATCTCCTACAATGAGCAGTTCTTC. This gives the protein CVSTEFISYNEQFF.

The V and J genes are TRBV20-1 and TRBJ2-7; 7 positions match TRBD1. Trimming removed 5 bases from V and 0 bases from J; junction bases left unmatched: 13. The CDR3 runs to 16 residues. Germline CDR1 and CDR2: DFQATT and SNEGSKA (reference sequence). CDR3 residues: CSAYPYDREPSYEQYF. The CDR3 DNA sequence: TGCAGTGCTTACCCATACGACAGGGAACCCTCCTACGAGCAGTACTTC.

The chain recombines TRBV24-1 with TRBJ2-1; possible D gene TRBD1, 5 bases. TRBJ2-7 matches the DNA end more closely, so the J call is doubtful. The CDR3 runs to 17 residues. Germline lookup yields CDR1 KGHDR and CDR2 SFDVKD. The CDR3 here is CATSDPGLKSSYNEQYF. DNA of the CDR3: TGTGCCACCAGTGATCCAGGGCTAAAGAGCTCCTACAATGAGCAGTACTTC.

This clonotype turned up a few times. The chain joins TRBV20-1 to TRBJ1-5; tentative D call: TRBD1 (6 bases). V lost 1 base to trimming and J lost 0 bases, with 13 bases between them. The CDR3 extends over 16 amino acids. The V gene's germline CDR1 is DFQATT and CDR2 SNEGSKA (reference sequence). CDR3 residues: CSARGTGSYSNQPQHF. The CDR3 coding sequence is TGCAGTGCTAGAGGCACAGGGTCCTATAGCAATCAGCCCCAGCATTTT.

The V gene is TRBV6-6, the J gene TRBJ1-5, with D perhaps TRBD1 (5 bases). The CDR3 length is 17 residues. Germline V gene sequence: CDR1 MNHNY, CDR2 SVGAGI (reference sequence). Trimming took 5 bases from V and 6 from J, leaving 23 bases between them. The CDR3 nucleotides are TGTGCCAGCAGTAACCACCGGGACTCGGATAGGGGTCAGCCCCAGCATTTT. Its protein is CASSNHRDSDRGQPQHF.

This chain joins TRBV5-1 and TRBJ2-4; 7 nucleotides agree with TRBD1. J lost 13 bases, V lost 1 base, and 5 bases had no gene match. This CDR3 comprises 12 residues. Germline CDR1 reads SGHRS; CDR2 reads YFSETQ. The CDR3 region has the DNA TGCGCCAGCAGCTTGAAGGGGGCCGGGCAGTACTTC. It codes for CASSLKGAGQYF.

The V gene is TRBV3-1, the J gene TRBJ2-1, with TRBD1 matching over 7 bases. V was pared by 3 bases and J by 0 bases, with 11 bases of the junction left unmatched. Germline CDR1 LGHDT, CDR2 YNNKEL (reference sequence). The CDR3 runs to 18 residues. The CDR3 sequence is CASSQKGDRSISYNEQFF. Written as DNA, the CDR3 is TGTGCCAGCAGCCAGAAAGGGGACAGATCAATCTCCTACAATGAGCAGTTCTTC.

This clonotype has more than one count but fewer than ten. The V and J genes are TRBV7-3 and TRBJ2-1; 9 nucleotides match TRBD1. V dropped 4 bases and J dropped 4; count of bases not matched to a gene: 5. The CDR3 contains 15 residues. Germline V gene data show CDR1 as SGHTA and CDR2 as FQGTGA. CDR3 protein: CASSSSGQGYNEQFF. The CDR3 DNA reads TGTGCCAGCAGCTCATCGGGACAGGGATACAATGAGCAGTTCTTC.

The V and J genes are TRBV27 and TRBJ2-5, with 11 positions matching TRBD2. The J call is doubtful: the DNA matches TRBJ2-7 better. This CDR3 is 19 amino acids long. The germline V gene has CDR1 MNHEY and CDR2 SMNVEV (reference sequence). CDR3: CASSPPPSGRTPWGYEQYF. The CDR3, as DNA: TGTGCCAGCAGTCCCCCCCCTAGCGGGAGGACCCCTTGGGGGTACGAGCAGTACTTC.

This clonotype has a handful of counts. The V gene is TRBV5-5, the J gene TRBJ2-7; a weak D match, TRBD2 (5 bases). The CDR3 spans 12 residues. The V end was cut by 4 bases, the J end by 6 bases, with 11 bases between. Germline-derived CDR1 and CDR2 are SGHKS and YYEKEE (reference sequence). The CDR3 spells CASSQAGSEQYF. Written as DNA, the CDR3 is TGTGCCAGCAGCCAGGCTGGGAGCGAGCAGTACTTC.

The chain couples TRBV10-1 to TRBJ2-1, with 10 positions matching TRBD2. The germline gives CDR1 WNHNN, CDR2 SYGVQD (reference sequence). The CDR3 is 18 residues long. Trimming took 2 bases from V and 2 from J; bases not matched to a gene: 9. CDR3 residues: CASSEQAGGKVTYNEQFF. The CDR3 coding sequence is TGCGCCAGCAGTGAGCAAGCGGGGGGGAAGGTGACCTACAATGAGCAGTTCTTC.

This clonotype was counted only a few times. J is TRBJ1-5 and V is TRBV19; no clear D gene. This CDR3 comprises 18 residues. The V and J ends lost 5 bases and 0 bases respectively, with 20 bases between them. Looked up from germline, CDR1 is LNHDA and CDR2 is SQIVND (reference sequence). CDR3: CASSSAGRLRYSNQPQHF. CDR3 bases: TGTGCCAGTAGTTCGGCAGGCCGCCTTCGGTATAGCAATCAGCCCCAGCATTTT.

This clonotype was found a few times. The chain couples TRBV6-5 to TRBJ2-4, with 7 bases identical to TRBD2. With the DNA end fitting TRBJ2-7 better, the J assignment may be wrong. CDR3 size: 14 residues. The germline V gene encodes CDR1 MNHEY and CDR2 SVGAGI. The CDR3 here is CASTISGNSYEQYF. CDR3 DNA: TGTGCCAGCACCATAAGCGGGAACTCCTACGAGCAGTACTTC.

A few counts support this clonotype. J is TRBJ2-3 and V is TRBV7-2, with unresolved D. Trimming took off 5 bases at V and 1 base at J, with 19 bases between the two ends. The CDR3 is 17 amino acids. The germline V gene encodes CDR1 SGHTA and CDR2 FQGNSA. CDR3 amino acids: CASSLYLLHPGTDTQYF. The CDR3 bases are TGTGCCAGCAGCCTCTACCTACTGCACCCAGGCACAGATACGCAGTATTTT.

The V gene is TRBV28, the J gene TRBJ2-5, with D possibly TRBD2 on 7 matching bases. Looked up from germline, CDR1 is MDHEN and CDR2 is SYDVKM. Trimming left V 10 bases short and J 1 base short, with 16 bases between. The CDR3 is 14 amino acids. The CDR3 nucleotides are TGTGCCACCATAGGGGGGGGGAGCCAAGAGACCCAGTACTTC. It is translated as CATIGGGSQETQYF.

This clonotype was counted only a few times. The CDR3 is CASKPGQGAYEQYF. CDR3 nucleotides: TGTGCCAGCAAACCGGGACAGGGGGCCTACGAGCAGTACTTC. This chain uses TRBV6-6 with TRBJ2-7; 11 bases map to TRBD1. CDR3 length: 14 residues. Trimming took 7 bases from V and 2 from J; bases not matched to a gene: 4. In germline, CDR1 is MNHNY, CDR2 SVGAGI (reference sequence).